This TCR beta chain originates from a study of shared clonotypes between healthy human individuals. In the study overall: A donor's plate count was three for CD4 naive and three for CD4 memory; CD8 naive had two and CD8 memory one.

The V gene end was trimmed by 6 bases and the J gene end by 5 bases; junction bases not matched to a gene: 10. Germline V gene sequence: CDR1 MDHEN, CDR2 SYDVKM. The CDR3 is 15 amino acids. HIV-negative, healthy adults without recent acute infections or vaccinations were the donors. Regarding this clone: The antigen is undetermined.

Sequencing used immunoSEQ multiplex PCR; TCRdb keeps in-frame clones, though not all of them. Of over 2 million clones listed, roughly 96% are singletons. Study results and limitations: On the whole, naive subsets had larger estimated richness than memory subsets had. Measured sharing among donors was expected to vary with sequencing depth.

The V gene is TRBV28, the J gene TRBJ2-5; 9 nucleotides align to TRBD2. The sample was naive CD4+ T cells sorted from blood. Subset here: CD45RA+ positively selected. This TCR was sampled from a man aged 18 to 29 in good health. The CDR3 region is CASSEASGARETQYF. CDR3 DNA: TGTGCCAGCAGCGAGGCTAGCGGGGCCCGGGAGACCCAGTACTTC.